The 25 T cell receptor beta chains listed next were all sequenced from one sample in a study of cytomegalovirus exposure and HLA in healthy donors. Researchers ran the PCR with 60 Vbeta and 13 Jbeta primers. Some clones are missing from TCRdb's copy, which holds only in-frame ones; the method was immunoSEQ multiplex PCR. The sample includes roughly 160,000 clones, approximately 79% seen only once; the top ten take 2.3%. Material for sequencing was PBMCs. Receptors were obtained from a male donor in good health and CMV-seronegative.

The chain is built from TRBV19 and TRBJ2-5; weak D call: TRBD1 (6 bases). The germline CDR1 and CDR2 sequences are LNHDA and SQIVND (reference sequence). The V gene lost 6 bases and the J gene lost 4 bases, with 21 bases spanning the gap. This CDR3 comprises 16 residues. This chain's CDR3 is CASSHRGTPTAETQYF. CDR3 sequence (DNA): TGTGCCAGTAGCCATAGAGGGACACCCACGGCAGAGACCCAGTACTTC.

The CDR3, as DNA: TGTGCCAGCTCAACCGCGAGGATTGCTAATGAAAAACTGTTTTTT. This encodes CASSTARIANEKLFF. This chain uses TRBV18 with TRBJ1-4, with D hard to call. The CDR3 is 15 residues long. V lost 5 bases to trimming and J lost 3 bases, with 13 bases between them. Germline values: CDR1 KGHSH, CDR2 LQKENI.

The chain couples TRBV18 to TRBJ1-5; TRBD1 might be the D (6 bases). The CDR3 loop spans 14 amino acids. The germline V gene has CDR1 KGHSH and CDR2 LQKENI. The germline V and J ends were trimmed by 6 bases and 3 bases, with 12 bases remaining between them. The CDR3 sequence is CASSPGHNNQPQHF. As DNA, the CDR3 is TGTGCCAGCTCGCCGGGACACAACAATCAGCCCCAGCATTTT.

This chain links TRBV18 with TRBJ2-3; maybe TRBD2 (5 bases). This CDR3 region has 16 residues. Germline CDR1 reads KGHSH; CDR2 reads LQKENI. V was cut by 0 bases and J by 2 bases, with 12 bases left in between. The CDR3 DNA follows: TGTGCCAGCTCACCACCAGCTAGCAGGTACACAGATACGCAGTATTTT. Its translation is CASSPPASRYTDTQYF.

The chain employs TRBV5-4 and TRBJ2-7; TRBD2 is a possible D gene (5 bases). Germline assignment: CDR1 SGHNT and CDR2 YYREEE (reference sequence). Deletions cut 1 base from V and 0 bases from J, with 8 bases between. The CDR3 is made up of 14 amino acids. CDR3 DNA sequence: TGTGCCAGCAGCTTGTTTCGGGGCTCCTACGAGCAGTACTTC. This encodes CASSLFRGSYEQYF.

The table lists this clone with a count of one. The chain couples TRBV10-3 to TRBJ2-7; D is undetermined. V lost 0 bases to trimming and J lost 0 bases, with 12 bases between them. The CDR3 has 16 residues. CDR1 ENHRY and CDR2 SYGVKD come from the germline V gene. This chain's CDR3 is CAISESRRSSSYEQYF. The DNA of the CDR3 is TGTGCCATCAGTGAGTCCCGGCGCTCTAGCTCCTACGAGCAGTACTTC.

This sequence joins TRBV29-1 and TRBJ2-7; 11 bases line up with TRBD2. The CDR3 runs to 15 residues. Germline lookup yields CDR1 SQVTM and CDR2 ANQGSEA. Trimming at V came to 6 bases and at J to 0 bases, leaving 7 bases not matched to a gene. DNA of the CDR3: TGCAGCGTCCTCAAACTAGCGGGGGTCTCCTACGAGCAGTACTTC. Encoded protein: CSVLKLAGVSYEQYF.

The V gene is TRBV5-1, the J gene TRBJ1-1; 9 bases are a match to TRBD1. The CDR3 is 15 residues long. The V gene end was trimmed by 4 bases and the J gene end by 11 bases; junction bases not matched to a gene: 15. Germline CDR1 reads SGHRS; CDR2 reads YFSETQ. This CDR3 is CASSTEGGTGLGAFF. The CDR3, as DNA: TGCGCCAGCAGCACCGAGGGTGGGACAGGGTTAGGTGCTTTCTTT.

The chain employs TRBV4-1 and TRBJ1-1; D not certain. There are 16 residues in the CDR3. V lost 0 bases and J 3 bases, leaving 14 bases between the germline ends. The germline gives CDR1 MGHRA, CDR2 YSYEKL. The DNA for the CDR3 is TGCGCCAGCAGCCAAGATCCGCCCGAGATTGACACTGAAGCTTTCTTT. It is translated as CASSQDPPEIDTEAFF.

The chain joins TRBV7-8 to TRBJ1-1; D is possibly TRBD1 (5 bases). Between the trimmed V and J ends, which lost 4 bases and 2 bases, there was a span of 11 bases. This CDR3 spans 14 amino acids. Germline CDR1 and CDR2: SGHVS and FQNEAQ. The CDR3 DNA reads TGTGCCAGCAGCTCGGGGGGGGACAACACTGAAGCTTTCTTT. Its protein product is CASSSGGDNTEAFF.

This chain connects TRBV19 to TRBJ1-5, with D maybe TRBD1 (6 bases). The germline V and J ends were trimmed by 6 bases and 5 bases, with 14 bases remaining between them. The CDR3 totals 14 residues. The V gene's germline CDR1 is LNHDA and CDR2 SQIVND (reference sequence). In DNA form, the CDR3 reads TGTGCCAGTAGAAGTCAACAGGGAGATCAGCCCCAGCATTTT. Translated: CASRSQQGDQPQHF.

This clone was seen a handful of times. The chain has TRBV5-1 and TRBJ1-4; 10 nucleotides align to TRBD1. This CDR3 has 15 amino acids. V dropped 3 bases and J dropped 5; count of bases not matched to a gene: 4. Germline V gene lookup returns CDR1 SGHRS and CDR2 YFSETQ. The CDR3 is CASSSPGQGNEKLFF. The DNA for the CDR3 is TGCGCCAGCAGCTCTCCGGGACAGGGGAATGAAAAACTGTTTTTT.

This chain joins TRBV7-8 and TRBJ2-5, with D possibly matching TRBD2 (5 bases). The CDR3 length is 11 residues. V lost 3 bases and J lost 11, with 10 bases in between. CDR1 is SGHVS and CDR2 is FQNEAQ in the germline V gene. CDR3 coding DNA: TGTGCCAGCAGCTTCGGGTGGGAGCAGTACTTC. Its protein is CASSFGWEQYF.

The V call is TRBV9, the J call TRBJ2-5; 7 nucleotides align to TRBD1. The germline gives CDR1 SGDLS, CDR2 YYNGEE. The CDR3 totals 14 residues. V dropped 3 bases and J dropped 2; count of bases not matched to a gene: 4. Here the CDR3 DNA reads TGTGCCAGCAGCGGCCGGGACAGTCAAGAGACCCAGTACTTC. Encoded protein: CASSGRDSQETQYF. Full variable domain (rest looked up from reference TRBV9 and TRBJ2-5): DSGVTQTPKHLITATGQRVTLRCSPRSGDLSVYWYQQSLDQGLQFLIQYYNGEERAKGNILERFSAQQFPDLHSELNLSSLELGDSALYFCASSGRDSQETQYFGPGTRLLVL.

The chain joins TRBV29-1 to TRBJ1-2, with 8 bases fitting TRBD1. The CDR3 has 13 amino acids. CDR1 and CDR2 (germline): SQVTM, ANQGSEA. Trimming cost V 1 base and J 8 bases; bases outside gene matches: 6. The CDR3 nucleotides read TGCAGCGTTGAAGGACAGGGGAGAAACGGCTACACCTTC. Encoded protein: CSVEGQGRNGYTF.

This CDR3 reads CASSLVGQGAYEQYF. Here the CDR3 DNA reads TGTGCCAGCAGCTTAGTGGGACAGGGGGCCTACGAGCAGTACTTC. V usage is TRBV7-2 and J usage is TRBJ2-7, with TRBD1 identical over 11 bases. Germline loops: CDR1 SGHTA, CDR2 FQGNSA. V was clipped by 1 base and J by 2 bases; unmatched bases: 1. The CDR3 totals 15 residues.

Here the CDR3 DNA reads TGTGCCAGCAGCCCACGGGACAGGGAAGCGGAGACCCAGTACTTC. Its protein is CASSPRDREAETQYF. The rearrangement joins TRBV7-9 to TRBJ2-5; 9 bases line up with TRBD1. Germline assignment: CDR1 SEHNR and CDR2 FQNEAQ (reference sequence). Trimming removed 5 bases from V and 5 bases from J; junction bases left unmatched: 9. There are 15 residues in the CDR3.

The chain combines TRBV9 with TRBJ2-1; a weak D match, TRBD2 (5 bases). Trimming removed 0 bases at V and 2 bases at J, with 12 bases between. Germline V gene lookup returns CDR1 SGDLS and CDR2 YYNGEE. This CDR3 has 16 residues. CDR3 loop: CASSVDAGLTYNEQFF. The CDR3 DNA follows: TGTGCCAGCAGCGTAGATGCGGGTCTAACCTACAATGAGCAGTTCTTC.

J is TRBJ2-3 and V is TRBV5-1; 9 bases align to TRBD2. The CDR3 sequence is 14 residues long. V lost 4 bases, J lost 4 bases, and 4 bases stayed unmatched. In germline, CDR1 is SGHRS, CDR2 YFSETQ. The chain's CDR3 is CASSRGLASDTQYF. The DNA for the CDR3 is TGCGCCAGCAGCCGGGGACTAGCCTCAGATACGCAGTATTTT.

The V gene is TRBV6-5, the J gene TRBJ1-5; TRBD1 might be the D (6 bases). Trimming left V 5 bases short and J 4 bases short, with 15 bases between. CDR1 is MNHEY and CDR2 is SVGAGI in the germline V gene. This CDR3 comprises 15 residues. The CDR3 DNA sequence: TGTGCCAGCAGTCCCTACGACAGGCCTAATCAGCCCCAGCATTTT. This codes for CASSPYDRPNQPQHF.

CDR3 sequence: CAISESRDTDTQYF. Here the CDR3 DNA reads TGTGCCATCAGTGAGTCGAGGGACACAGATACGCAGTATTTT. The rearrangement links TRBV10-3 to TRBJ2-3, with D possibly matching TRBD2 (5 bases). The V end lost 0 bases, the J end lost 2 bases, and 6 bases lay between the germline ends. There are 14 residues in the CDR3. The germline gives CDR1 ENHRY, CDR2 SYGVKD.

The chain employs TRBV6-1 and TRBJ1-2; the D is unclear. The germline V gene encodes CDR1 MNHNS and CDR2 SASEGT. V shed 5 bases and J shed 5 bases, with 18 bases lying between them. The CDR3 is 15 amino acids. Written as DNA, the CDR3 is TGTGCCAGCAGTCCAAAGGGAGGGTACGGGTATGGCTACACCTTC. Translated, it gives CASSPKGGYGYGYTF.

This chain connects TRBV4-1 to TRBJ1-2; 8 nucleotides match TRBD1. This CDR3 region has 15 residues. CDR1 and CDR2 (germline): MGHRA, YSYEKL. Trimming at V came to 0 bases and at J to 6 bases, leaving 6 bases not matched to a gene. The chain's CDR3 is CASSQDLSGGNGYTF. The CDR3 DNA follows: TGCGCCAGCAGCCAAGATCTCTCAGGGGGCAATGGCTACACCTTC.

This clone was seen only once. V usage is TRBV30 and J usage is TRBJ1-5; 7 bases map to TRBD1. CDR1 and CDR2 from the germline V gene are GTSNPN and SVGIG (reference sequence). With V trimmed by 4 bases and J by 3 bases, 12 bases remained unmatched. The CDR3 is 16 residues long. The chain's CDR3 is CAWKLQGQANNQPQHF. CDR3 nucleotides: TGTGCCTGGAAACTTCAAGGACAGGCTAACAATCAGCCCCAGCATTTT.

CDR3 DNA: TGTGCCAGCAGCTTGGTAGGGGCGAGCTCCTACGAGCAGTACTTC. Translated: CASSLVGASSYEQYF. The rearrangement uses TRBV5-6 and TRBJ2-7, with D tentatively TRBD1 (5 bases). CDR3 length equals 15 residues. Germline lookup yields CDR1 SGHDT and CDR2 YYEEEE. V was cut by 0 bases and J by 0 bases, with 10 bases left in between.